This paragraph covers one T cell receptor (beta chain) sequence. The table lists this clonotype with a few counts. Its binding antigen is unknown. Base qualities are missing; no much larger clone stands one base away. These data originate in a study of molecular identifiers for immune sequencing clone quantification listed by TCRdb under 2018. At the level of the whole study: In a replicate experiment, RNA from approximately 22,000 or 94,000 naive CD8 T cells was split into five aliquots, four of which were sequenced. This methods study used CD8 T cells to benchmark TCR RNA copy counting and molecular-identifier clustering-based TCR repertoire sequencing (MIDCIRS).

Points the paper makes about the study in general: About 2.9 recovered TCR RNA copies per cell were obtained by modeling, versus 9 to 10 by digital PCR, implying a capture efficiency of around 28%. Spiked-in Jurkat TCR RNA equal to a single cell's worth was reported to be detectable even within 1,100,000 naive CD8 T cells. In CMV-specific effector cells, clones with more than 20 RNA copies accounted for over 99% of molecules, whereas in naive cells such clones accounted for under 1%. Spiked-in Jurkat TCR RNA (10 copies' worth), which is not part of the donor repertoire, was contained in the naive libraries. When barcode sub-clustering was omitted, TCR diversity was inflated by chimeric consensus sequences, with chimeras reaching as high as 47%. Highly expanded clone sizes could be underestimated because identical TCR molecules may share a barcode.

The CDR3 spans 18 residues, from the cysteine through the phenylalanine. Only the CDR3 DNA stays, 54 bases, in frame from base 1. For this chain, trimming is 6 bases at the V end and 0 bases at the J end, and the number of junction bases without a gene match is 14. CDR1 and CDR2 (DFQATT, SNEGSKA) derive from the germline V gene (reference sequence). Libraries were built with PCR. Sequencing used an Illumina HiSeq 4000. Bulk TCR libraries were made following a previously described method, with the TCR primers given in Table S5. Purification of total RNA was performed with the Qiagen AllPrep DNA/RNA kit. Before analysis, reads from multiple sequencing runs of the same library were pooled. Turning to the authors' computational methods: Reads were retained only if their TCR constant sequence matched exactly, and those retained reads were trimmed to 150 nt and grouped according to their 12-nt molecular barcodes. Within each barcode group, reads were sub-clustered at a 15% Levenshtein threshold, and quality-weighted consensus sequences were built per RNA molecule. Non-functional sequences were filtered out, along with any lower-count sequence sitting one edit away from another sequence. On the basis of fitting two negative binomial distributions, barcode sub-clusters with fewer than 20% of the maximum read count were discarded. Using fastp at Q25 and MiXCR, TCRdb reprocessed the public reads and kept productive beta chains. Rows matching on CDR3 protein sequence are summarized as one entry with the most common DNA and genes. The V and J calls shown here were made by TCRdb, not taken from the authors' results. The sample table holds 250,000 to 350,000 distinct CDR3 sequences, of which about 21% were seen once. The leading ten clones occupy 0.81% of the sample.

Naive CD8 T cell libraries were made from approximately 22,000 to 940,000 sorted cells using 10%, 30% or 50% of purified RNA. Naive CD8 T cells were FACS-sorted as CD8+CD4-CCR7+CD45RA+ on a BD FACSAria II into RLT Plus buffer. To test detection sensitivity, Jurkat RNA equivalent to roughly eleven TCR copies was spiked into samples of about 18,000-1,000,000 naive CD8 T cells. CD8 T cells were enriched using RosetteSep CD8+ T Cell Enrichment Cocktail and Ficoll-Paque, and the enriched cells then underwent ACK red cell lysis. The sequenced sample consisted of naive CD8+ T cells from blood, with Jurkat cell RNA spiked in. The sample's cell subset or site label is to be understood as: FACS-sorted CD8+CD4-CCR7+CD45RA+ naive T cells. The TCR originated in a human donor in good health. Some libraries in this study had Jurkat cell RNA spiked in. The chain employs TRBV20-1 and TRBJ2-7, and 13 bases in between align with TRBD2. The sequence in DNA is TGCAGTGCCCTGGTCCGGGGACTAGCGGGAATAAGCTCCTACGAGCAGTACTTC. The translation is CSALVRGLAGISSYEQYF.